This T cell receptor (beta chain) was sequenced in a study of preoperative IRX-2 immunotherapy in early breast cancer. Between the trimmed V and J ends, which lost 3 bases and 7 bases, there was a span of 7 bases. The CDR3 totals 11 residues. Germline V gene lookup returns CDR1 GTSNPN and CDR2 SVGIG (reference sequence). Libraries were prepared by immunoSEQ multiplex PCR; TCRdb keeps only in-frame clonotypes and omits some of them. Found here are approximately 25,000 clones, about 68% of them singletons; the top ten hold roughly 6.8%. The treatment: preoperative locoregional IRX-2 cytokine immunotherapy. Patients received preoperative, locoregional IRX-2 cytokine immunotherapy in a phase Ib study.

The source material was lymph node tissue, sampled after IRX-2 immunotherapy. This clonotype was sampled from a human donor with breast cancer. This rearrangement joins TRBV30 to TRBJ2-1, with D possibly being TRBD1 or TRBD2 (5 bases each). The CDR3 loop reads CAWREGNEQFF. Written as DNA, the CDR3 is TGTGCCTGGAGAGAGGGGAATGAGCAGTTCTTC.